This section outlines one TCR beta chain sequence together with its context. This specimen belongs to a study of OX40 agonist ivuxolimab in advanced cancers. Measured with immunoSEQ multiplex PCR; TCRdb has only the in-frame clones, and not every one. The data contain about 47,000 clones, around 81% of them seen just once; the ten biggest clones take up approximately 6.1%. V lost 6 bases, J lost 0 bases, and 9 bases lay in between. Germline CDR1 is SEHNR and CDR2 is FQNEAQ (reference sequence). The CDR3 runs 13 residues. The sequencing used CD4+ or CD8+ T cells sorted from blood, collected in a trial of the OX40 agonist ivuxolimab. The receptor comes from an adult with an advanced solid tumor such as melanoma, head and neck, liver or kidney cancer. The J gene is TRBJ2-7, the V gene TRBV7-9; D gene uncertain. CDR3 sequence: CASSPDSSYEQYF. For the CDR3, the DNA is TGTGCCAGCAGTCCCGACTCCTCCTACGAGCAGTACTTC. Full variable domain (rest looked up from reference TRBV7-9 and TRBJ2-7): DTGVSQNPRHKITKRGQNVTFRCDPISEHNRLYWYRQTLGQGPEFLTYFQNEAQLEKSRLLSDRFSAERPKGSFSTLEIQRTEQGDSAMYLCASSPDSSYEQYFGPGTRLTVT.